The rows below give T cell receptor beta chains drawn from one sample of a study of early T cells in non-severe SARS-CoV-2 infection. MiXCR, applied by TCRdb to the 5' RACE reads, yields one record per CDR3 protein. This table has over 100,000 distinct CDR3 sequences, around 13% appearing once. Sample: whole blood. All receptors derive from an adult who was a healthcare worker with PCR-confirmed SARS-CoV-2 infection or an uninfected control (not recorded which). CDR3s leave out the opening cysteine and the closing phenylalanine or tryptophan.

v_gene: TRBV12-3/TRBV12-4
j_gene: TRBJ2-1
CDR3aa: ASSLVFGLDDEQF

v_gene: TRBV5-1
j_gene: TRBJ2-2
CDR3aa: ASSPKDRETTGELF

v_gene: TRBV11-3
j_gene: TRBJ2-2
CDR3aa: ASSFSGEHGELF

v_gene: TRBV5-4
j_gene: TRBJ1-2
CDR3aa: ASSTDRGGYT

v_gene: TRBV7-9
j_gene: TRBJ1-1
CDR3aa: ASSLVYGPFPAF

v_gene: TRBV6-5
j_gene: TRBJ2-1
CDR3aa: ASSYLSAYNEQF

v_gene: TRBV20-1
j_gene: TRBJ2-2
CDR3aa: SASTTTGPGELF

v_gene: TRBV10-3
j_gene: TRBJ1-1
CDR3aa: AISDLDVAF

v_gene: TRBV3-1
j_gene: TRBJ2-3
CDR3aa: ASSQGLTDTQY

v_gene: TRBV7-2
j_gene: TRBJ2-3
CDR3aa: ATSPGTSGTDTQY

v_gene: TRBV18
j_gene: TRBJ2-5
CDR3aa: ASSPTQTETQY

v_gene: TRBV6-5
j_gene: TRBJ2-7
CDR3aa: ASRSVPAGGSYEQY

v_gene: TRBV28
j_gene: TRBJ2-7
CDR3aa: ASSAWGLAGGTYEQY

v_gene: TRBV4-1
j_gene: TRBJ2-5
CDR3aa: ASSQGWREGQETQY

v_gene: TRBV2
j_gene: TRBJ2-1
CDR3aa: ASSAGVVEQF

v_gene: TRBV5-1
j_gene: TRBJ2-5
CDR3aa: ASSNSGSRQETQY

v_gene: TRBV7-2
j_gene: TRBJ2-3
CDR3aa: ASSLGLAGGPTDTQY